Listed below are T cell receptor beta chains from one sample, sequenced in a study of blood T cell repertoires in COVID-19. Measured with immunoSEQ multiplex PCR; TCRdb has only the in-frame clones, and not every one. The data show over 200,000 clones, 82% seen once. The sequenced sample consisted of peripheral blood. Source of these receptors: a woman in her thirties or forties with acute or convalescent COVID-19. CDR3s include the opening cysteine and the closing phenylalanine or tryptophan. D genes are given only for firm matches. Expanded clones get a size class; other rows say once, few or many, or leave the size out.

>TRBJ2-1|.|TRBV11-2|TRBD2
TGTGCCAGCAGCTTCACTAGCGGGAGCTCCTACAATGAGCAGTTCTTC
CASSFTSGSSYNEQFF
>TRBJ1-4|.|TRBV19|.
TGTGCCAGTAGCACACAGGTTAATGAAAAACTGTTTTTT
CASSTQVNEKLFF
>TRBJ1-5|once|TRBV10-2|.
TGCGCCAGCACAGGGATTAGCAATCAGCCCCAGCATTTT
CASTGISNQPQHF
>TRBJ1-1|.|TRBV10-3|.
TGTGCCATCAGTGCCTGGGTGGGGGGAAACACTGAAGCTTTCTTT
CAISAWVGGNTEAFF
>TRBJ1-1|.|TRBV6-5|.
TGTGCCAGCAGGGTAGGAGACACTGAAGCTTTCTTT
CASRVGDTEAFF
>TRBJ1-1|few|TRBV19|.
TGTGCCAGTAGCGCTGGGGGGTACACTGAAGCTTTCTTT
CASSAGGYTEAFF
>TRBJ1-1|.|TRBV28|.
TGTGCCAGCAGCCTATCGGGGGGGAGGGGCACTGAAGCTTTCTTT
CASSLSGGRGTEAFF
>TRBJ2-7|once|TRBV13|TRBD1
TGTGCCAGCAGTCCCGGACAGGGGTTAACCTACGAGCAGTACTTC
CASSPGQGLTYEQYF
>TRBJ2-3|once|TRBV5-6|TRBD1
TGTGCCAGCACCACAGGATGGACAGGGGGCACAGATACGCAGTATTTT
CASTTGWTGGTDTQYF
>TRBJ1-4|.|TRBV18|.
TGTGCCAGCTCACCCAGGCGCGCAACTAATGAAAAACTGTTTTTT
CASSPRRATNEKLFF
>TRBJ1-5|.|TRBV27|TRBD1
TGTGCCAGCAGAAACCGACAGGGTCTCAATCAGCCCCAGCATTTT
CASRNRQGLNQPQHF
>TRBJ1-2|.|TRBV28|TRBD1
TGTGCCAGCAATAAACAGGGGACAACCTATGGCTACACCTTC
CASNKQGTTYGYTF
>TRBJ2-3|.|TRBV11-2|TRBD2
TGTGCCAGCAGCGAAGCGGGGGGTAGCACAGATACGCAGTATTTT
CASSEAGGSTDTQYF
>TRBJ1-2|.|TRBV12-3/TRBV12-4|.
TGTGCCAGCAGGGACAGCCTAGTCTATGGCTACACCTTC
CASRDSLVYGYTF
>TRBJ2-5|.|TRBV10-3|.
TGTGCCATCAGTGATACAGATCCTGGGCAAGAGACCCAGTACTTC
CAISDTDPGQETQYF
>TRBJ2-7|.|TRBV6-5|.
TGTGCCAGCATCGACAGGAGATTCACCTACGAGCAGTACTTC
CASIDRRFTYEQYF
>TRBJ1-1|.|TRBV6-5|.
TGTGCCAGCATCGCCGACATGACTGAAGCTTTCTTT
CASIADMTEAFF
>TRBJ1-4|.|TRBV27|TRBD1
TGTGCCAGGACGGACAGGGGGGAAAGTGGCGAAAAACTGTTTTTT
CARTDRGESGEKLFF
>TRBJ2-2|.|TRBV11-3|TRBD1
TGTGCCAGCAGCCAGGGACAGGGCGACACCGGGGAGCTGTTTTTT
CASSQGQGDTGELFF
>TRBJ1-1|.|TRBV3-1/TRBV3-2|TRBD1
TGTGCCAGCAGCGGCACGACAGGGGGGGGCATGAACACTGAAGCTTTCTTT
CASSGTTGGGMNTEAFF
>TRBJ2-4|.|TRBV19|.
TGTGCCAGTAGTAAAGTCCTAGCGATTGCCAAAAACATTCAGTACTTC
CASSKVLAIAKNIQYF
>TRBJ2-2|.|TRBV10-3|TRBD2
TGTGCCATCAAAGCGGGGAATCAGGCCGGGGAGCTGTTTTTT
CAIKAGNQAGELFF